This T cell receptor (beta chain) was profiled in a study of T cells in Graves' hyperthyroidism and ophthalmopathy (dated by TCRdb to between 2018 and 2021). Turning to the overall study: Peripheral blood samples were taken at the time of initial diagnosis, prior to any treatment. An independent validation cohort of under 20 hyperthyroidism patients and 17 patients who later progressed to ophthalmopathy tested prospective prediction of ophthalmopathy. TCR V-J signatures able to tell the groups apart were searched for in a discovery cohort of 100 or so patients, of whom around 43 had Graves' ophthalmopathy and around 57 had stable Graves' hyperthyroidism. In addition, the study compared T-cell repertoires in thyroid tissue and in blood from several Graves' hyperthyroidism patients. According to the paper, TCR Vbeta CDR3 sequencing was carried out on 135 peripheral blood samples, which came from 40 to 45 ophthalmopathy, under 80 hyperthyroidism and around 17 progressor patients. The approximately 90 discovery patients were divided at random into training and test sets in a 7:3 ratio. Once sampling was done, hyperthyroidism patients were given methimazole at a starting dose of 30 mg daily, whereas ophthalmopathy patients were given high-dose intravenous methylprednisolone. The paper's findings and limits, for the study overall: No statistical method was used to set the sample size in advance, and investigators knew the group allocation. In cross-validation, a model built on a 13 V-J signature told ophthalmopathy apart from stable hyperthyroidism with roughly 87% sensitivity and around 83% specificity, and in testing the same model reached 80%/75%. During validation, the model predicted progression to ophthalmopathy a median of about 5.9 months ahead of onset, with around 65% sensitivity and under 85% specificity. Most expanded thyroid clonotypes (frequency above 0.001) were also found in blood, which suggests that blood repertoires may mirror thyroid immune responses.

The CDR3 contains 14 residues, cysteine and phenylalanine counted. The DNA shown is the 42-base CDR3, in frame from base 1. In the germline V gene, CDR1 corresponds to MNHNS and CDR2 to SASEGT. This clonotype was found many times. The antigen it binds to is not known. Relative to the germline gene, one junction end is altered; a read error may explain this. Ophthalmopathy patients had moderately to severely active disease, Clinical Activity Score of at least 3, NOSPECS grade of at least 4, and duration under 3 months. Patients with uncontrolled infections, other autoimmune diseases, pregnancy or lactation were excluded. Diagnoses were established on the basis of clinical symptoms, serum thyroxine and TRAb, thyroid ultrasound, and orbital computed tomography. PBMCs were separated from about 10 ml of fresh peripheral blood using Ficoll-Paque density gradient centrifugation. Total RNA was extracted using Trizol reagent, and RNA quality was assessed on an Agilent 2100 Bioanalyzer.

The TCR beta CDR3 regions were amplified from the RNA transcripts. A first-round RT-PCR of the TCR CDR3 used the HTBI primer set with the Qiagen OneStep RT-PCR kit. Libraries were constructed in a second round of multiplex PCR, after which size selection and purification were carried out. Sequencing of the libraries was done on an Illumina HiSeq2000 using paired-end 100 bp reads. The paper's data handling went like this. Raw data were processed with SOAPnuke, discarding reads with adapters, uncalled bases, mean Phred below 15, or no exact constant-primer or identifier match. COPE v1.2.5 was used to merge high-quality paired reads, and clonotypes were defined as unique nucleotide sequences. Clonotypes were aligned to IMGT TRBV, TRBD and TRBJ reference segments using MiTCR v1.1. The analysis included only V-J combinations with a frequency above 0.0001, which together covered more than 98% of the repertoires. The TCS score was defined as the ratio of F50 (clonal expansion) to E x V (chaos), calculated using BLOSUM62-based TCRdist between CDR3 peptides within each V-J. Welch's t-statistics and random forest reduced approximately 520 V-J features to 13, which were used in a naive Bayes classifier (R e1071). TCRdb redid the processing of the public reads, applying fastp at Q25 and MiXCR, and retained in-frame beta chains. Entries are consolidated by CDR3 protein sequence, retaining the most common genes and DNA. TCRdb's processing, not the study's, gives the V and J calls here. The sample table lists over 400,000 distinct CDR3 sequences, about 22% of them with a count of one. Approximately 54% of the sample comes from the top ten.

The sample consisted of blood. This clonotype was obtained from a woman in her seventies with Graves' ophthalmopathy. The rearrangement combines TRBV6-1 with TRBJ1-5; the D region possibly corresponds to TRBD1 (6 bases align). The CDR3 reads CASREVTGDQPQHF. In nucleotide form, the sequence is TGTGCCAGCAGGGAAGTGACAGGAGATCAGCCCCAGCATTTT.